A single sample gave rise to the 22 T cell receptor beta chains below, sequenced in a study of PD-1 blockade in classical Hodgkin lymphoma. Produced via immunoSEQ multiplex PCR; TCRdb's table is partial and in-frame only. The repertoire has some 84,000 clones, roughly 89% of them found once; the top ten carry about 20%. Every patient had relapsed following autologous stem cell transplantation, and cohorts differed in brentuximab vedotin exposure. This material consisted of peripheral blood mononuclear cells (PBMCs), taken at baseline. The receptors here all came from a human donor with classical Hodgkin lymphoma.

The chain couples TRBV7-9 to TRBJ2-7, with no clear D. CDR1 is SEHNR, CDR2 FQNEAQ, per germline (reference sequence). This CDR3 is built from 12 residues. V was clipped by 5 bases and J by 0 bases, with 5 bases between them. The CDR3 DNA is TGTGCCAGCAGCCCCCCCTCCTACGAGCAGTACTTC. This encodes CASSPPSYEQYF.

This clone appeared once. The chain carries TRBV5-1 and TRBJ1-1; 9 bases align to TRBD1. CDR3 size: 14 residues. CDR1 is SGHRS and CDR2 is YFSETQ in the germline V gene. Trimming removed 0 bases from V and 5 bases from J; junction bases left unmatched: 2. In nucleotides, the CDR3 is TGCGCCAGCAGCTTGGACAGGGGGCATACTGAAGCTTTCTTT. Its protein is CASSLDRGHTEAFF.

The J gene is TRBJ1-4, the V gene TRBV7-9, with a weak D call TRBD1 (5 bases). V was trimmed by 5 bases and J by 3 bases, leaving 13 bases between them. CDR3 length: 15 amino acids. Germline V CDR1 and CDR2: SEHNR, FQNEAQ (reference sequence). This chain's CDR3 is CASSQPGRANEKLFF. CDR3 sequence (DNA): TGTGCCAGCAGCCAACCGGGGCGAGCTAATGAAAAACTGTTTTTT.

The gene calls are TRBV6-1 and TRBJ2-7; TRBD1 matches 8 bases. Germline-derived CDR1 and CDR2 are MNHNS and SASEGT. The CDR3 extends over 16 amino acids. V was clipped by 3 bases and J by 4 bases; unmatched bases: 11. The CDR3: CASSDQGAVVGYEQYF. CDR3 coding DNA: TGTGCCAGCAGTGATCAGGGGGCGGTAGTTGGATACGAGCAGTACTTC.

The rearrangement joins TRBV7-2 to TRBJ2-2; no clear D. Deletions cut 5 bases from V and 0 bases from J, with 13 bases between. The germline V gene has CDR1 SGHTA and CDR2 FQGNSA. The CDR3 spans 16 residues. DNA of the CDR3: TGTGCCAGCAGCCCCCCCTTGCGAGCGAACACCGGGGAGCTGTTTTTT. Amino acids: CASSPPLRANTGELFF.

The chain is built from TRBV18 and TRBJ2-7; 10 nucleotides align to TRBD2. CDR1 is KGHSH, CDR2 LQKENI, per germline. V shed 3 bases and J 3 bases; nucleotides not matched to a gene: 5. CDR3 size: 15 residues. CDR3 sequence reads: CASSPLAGGGYEQYF. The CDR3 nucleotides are TGTGCCAGCTCACCTTTAGCGGGAGGAGGCTACGAGCAGTACTTC.

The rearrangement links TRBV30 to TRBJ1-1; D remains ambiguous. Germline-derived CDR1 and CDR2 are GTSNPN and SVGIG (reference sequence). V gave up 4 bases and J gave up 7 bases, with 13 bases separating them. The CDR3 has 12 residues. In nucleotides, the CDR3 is TGTGCCTGGACCCATGAGGGCCTTGAAGCTTTCTTT. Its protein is CAWTHEGLEAFF. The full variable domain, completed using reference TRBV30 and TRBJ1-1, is SQTIHQWPATLVQPVGSPLSLECTVEGTSNPNLYWYRQAAGRGLQLLFYSVGIGQISSEVPQNLSASRPQDRQFILSSKKLLLSDSGFYLCAWTHEGLEAFFGQGTRLTVV.

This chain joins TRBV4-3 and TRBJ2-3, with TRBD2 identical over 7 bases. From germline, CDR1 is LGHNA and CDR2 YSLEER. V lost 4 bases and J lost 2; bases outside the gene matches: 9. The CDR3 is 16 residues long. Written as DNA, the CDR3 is TGCGCCAGCAGCCCTGTGCTGCGGGAGACCACAGATACGCAGTATTTT. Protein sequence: CASSPVLRETTDTQYF.

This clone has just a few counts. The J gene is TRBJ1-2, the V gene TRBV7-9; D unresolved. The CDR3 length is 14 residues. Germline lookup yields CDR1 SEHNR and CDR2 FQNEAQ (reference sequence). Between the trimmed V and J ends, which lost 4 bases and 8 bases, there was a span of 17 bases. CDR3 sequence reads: CASSSSTRGYGYTF. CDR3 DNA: TGTGCCAGCAGCTCCTCTACGAGAGGGTACGGCTACACCTTC.

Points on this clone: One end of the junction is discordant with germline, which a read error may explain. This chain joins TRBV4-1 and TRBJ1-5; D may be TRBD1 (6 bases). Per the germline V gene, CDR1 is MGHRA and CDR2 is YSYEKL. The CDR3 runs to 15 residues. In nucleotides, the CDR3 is TGCGCCAGCAGCAAAGAGCCTACAGGGAATCAGCCCCAGCATTTT. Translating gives CASSKEPTGNQPQHF.

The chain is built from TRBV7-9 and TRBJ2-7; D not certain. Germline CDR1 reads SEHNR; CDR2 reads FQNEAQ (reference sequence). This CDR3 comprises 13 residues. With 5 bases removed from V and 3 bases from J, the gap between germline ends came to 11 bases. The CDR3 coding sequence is TGTGCCAGCAGCCCCCCCAGTTTCTACGAGCAGTACTTC. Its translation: CASSPPSFYEQYF.

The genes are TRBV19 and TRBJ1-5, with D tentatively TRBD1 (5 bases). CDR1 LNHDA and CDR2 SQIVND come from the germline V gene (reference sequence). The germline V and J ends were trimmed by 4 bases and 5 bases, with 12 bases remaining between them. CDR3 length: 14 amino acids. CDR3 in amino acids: CASSTGRGHQPQHF. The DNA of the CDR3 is TGTGCCAGTAGTACCGGTAGGGGTCATCAGCCCCAGCATTTT.

This CDR3 reads CASSFPGDGWDSPLHF. The CDR3 DNA sequence: TGTGCCAGCAGTTTCCCAGGGGATGGATGGGATTCACCCCTCCACTTT. The chain employs TRBV28 and TRBJ1-6; perhaps TRBD1 as D (6 bases). The CDR3 loop spans 16 amino acids. CDR1 MDHEN and CDR2 SYDVKM come from the germline V gene. Trimming removed 3 bases at V and 8 bases at J, with 17 bases between.

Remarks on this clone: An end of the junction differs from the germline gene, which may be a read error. CDR3 region: CASSQDLTGGLAF. For the CDR3, the DNA is TGTGCCAGCAGCCAAGATCTTACAGGAGGATTGGCTTTC. The V and J genes are TRBV14 and TRBJ2-6, with D perhaps assigned TRBD1 or TRBD2 (5 bases each). Germline V gene sequence: CDR1 SGHDN, CDR2 FVKESK. The CDR3 totals 13 residues. Variable domain in full (rest from reference TRBV14 and TRBJ2-6): EAGVTQFPSHSVIEKGQTVTLRCDPISGHDNLYWYRRVMGKEIKFLLHFVKESKQDESGMPNNRFLAERTGGTYSTLKVQPAELEDSGVYFCASSQDLTGGLAFGAGSRLTVL.

Here the CDR3 reads CASSLAQGAFAEAFF. The CDR3 DNA is TGCGCCAGCAGCTTGGCCCAGGGGGCTTTCGCTGAAGCTTTCTTT. This chain uses TRBV5-1 with TRBJ1-1, with TRBD1 identical over 8 bases. J gave up 6 bases and V 0 bases, and 7 bases lay outside the gene matches. The CDR3 is 15 residues long. The germline gives CDR1 SGHRS, CDR2 YFSETQ.

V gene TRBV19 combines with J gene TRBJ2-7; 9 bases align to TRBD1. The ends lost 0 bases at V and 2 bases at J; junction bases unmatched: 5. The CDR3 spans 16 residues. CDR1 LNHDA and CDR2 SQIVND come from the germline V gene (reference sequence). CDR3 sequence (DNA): TGTGCCAGTAGTATAGATCGCGGGACAGGGCCCTACGAGCAGTACTTC. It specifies CASSIDRGTGPYEQYF.

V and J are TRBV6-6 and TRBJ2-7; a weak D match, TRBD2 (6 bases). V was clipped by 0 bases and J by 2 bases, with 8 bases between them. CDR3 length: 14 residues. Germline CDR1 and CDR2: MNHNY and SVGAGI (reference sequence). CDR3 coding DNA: TGTGCCAGCAGTTACTCTAGCGGCACCTACGAGCAGTACTTC. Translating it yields CASSYSSGTYEQYF.

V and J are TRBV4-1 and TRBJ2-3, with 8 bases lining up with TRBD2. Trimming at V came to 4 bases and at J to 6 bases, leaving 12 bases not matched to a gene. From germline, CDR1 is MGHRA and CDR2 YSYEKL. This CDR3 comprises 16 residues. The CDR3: CASSRSGEGLWDTQYF. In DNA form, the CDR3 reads TGCGCCAGCAGCCGTAGCGGGGAGGGCCTCTGGGATACGCAGTATTTT.

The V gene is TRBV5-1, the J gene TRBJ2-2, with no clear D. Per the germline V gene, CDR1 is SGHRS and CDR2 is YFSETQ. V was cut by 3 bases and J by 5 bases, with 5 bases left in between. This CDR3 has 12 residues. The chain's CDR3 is CASSYTTGELFF. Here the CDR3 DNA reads TGCGCCAGCAGCTATACTACCGGGGAGCTGTTTTTT.

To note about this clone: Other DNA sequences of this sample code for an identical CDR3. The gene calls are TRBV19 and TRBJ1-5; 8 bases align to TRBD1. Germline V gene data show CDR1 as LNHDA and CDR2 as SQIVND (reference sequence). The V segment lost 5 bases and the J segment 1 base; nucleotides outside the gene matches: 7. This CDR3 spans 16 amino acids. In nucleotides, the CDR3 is TGTGCCAGTAGTCCACGACAGGGGAACAGCAATCAGCCCCAGCATTTT. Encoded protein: CASSPRQGNSNQPQHF.

The CDR3 region is CASRPPGRNTGELFF. In DNA, the CDR3 is TGTGCCAGCAGGCCACCGGGACGTAACACCGGGGAGCTGTTTTTT. This chain links TRBV5-5 with TRBJ2-2; TRBD1 or TRBD2 may be the D gene (5 bases each). Trimming pared 5 bases from V and 2 bases from J, leaving 13 bases between. CDR3 length: 15 residues. The germline CDR1 and CDR2 sequences are SGHKS and YYEKEE (reference sequence).

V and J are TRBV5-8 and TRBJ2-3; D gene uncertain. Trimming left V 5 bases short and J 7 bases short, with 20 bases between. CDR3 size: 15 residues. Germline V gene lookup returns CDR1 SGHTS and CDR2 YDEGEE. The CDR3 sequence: CASRVLRALPNTQYF. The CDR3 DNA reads TGTGCCAGCAGGGTTCTCCGGGCCTTACCGAATACGCAGTATTTT.